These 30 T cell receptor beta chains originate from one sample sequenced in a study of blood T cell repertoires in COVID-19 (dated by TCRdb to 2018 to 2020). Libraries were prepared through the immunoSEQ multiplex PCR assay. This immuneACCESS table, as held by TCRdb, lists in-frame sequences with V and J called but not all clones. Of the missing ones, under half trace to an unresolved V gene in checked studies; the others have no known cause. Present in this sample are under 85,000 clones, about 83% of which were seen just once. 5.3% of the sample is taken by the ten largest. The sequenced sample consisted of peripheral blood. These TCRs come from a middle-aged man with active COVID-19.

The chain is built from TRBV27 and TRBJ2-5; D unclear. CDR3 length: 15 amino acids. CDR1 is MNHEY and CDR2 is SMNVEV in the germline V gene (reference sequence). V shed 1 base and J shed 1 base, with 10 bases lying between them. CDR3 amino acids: CASSLLSGTQETQYF. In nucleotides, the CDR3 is TGTGCCAGCAGTTTATTGTCAGGCACCCAAGAGACCCAGTACTTC.

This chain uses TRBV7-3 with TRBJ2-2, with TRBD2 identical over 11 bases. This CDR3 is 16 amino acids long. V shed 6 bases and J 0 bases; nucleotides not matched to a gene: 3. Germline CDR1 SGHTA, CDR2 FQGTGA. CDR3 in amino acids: CASRTSGASNTGELFF. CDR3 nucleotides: TGTGCCAGCAGGACTAGCGGGGCCTCGAACACCGGGGAGCTGTTTTTT.

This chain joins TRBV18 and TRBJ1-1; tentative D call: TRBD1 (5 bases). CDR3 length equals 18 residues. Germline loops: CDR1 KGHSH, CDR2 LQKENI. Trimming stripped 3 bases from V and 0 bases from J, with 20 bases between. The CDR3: CASSPRQFDSTLNTEAFF. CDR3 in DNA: TGTGCCAGCTCACCCCGACAGTTTGACTCTACTCTGAACACTGAAGCTTTCTTT. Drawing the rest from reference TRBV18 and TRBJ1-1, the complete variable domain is NAGVMQNPRHLVRRRGQEARLRCSPMKGHSHVYWYRQLPEEGLKFMVYLQKENIIDESGMPKERFSAEFPKEGPSILRIQQVVRGDSAAYFCASSPRQFDSTLNTEAFFGQGTRLTVV.

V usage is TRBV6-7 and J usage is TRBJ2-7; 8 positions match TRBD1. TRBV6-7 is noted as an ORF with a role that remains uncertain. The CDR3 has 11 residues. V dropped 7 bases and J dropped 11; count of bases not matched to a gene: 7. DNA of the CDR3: TGTGCCAGCATTGGTCAGGGGGCAAAGTACTTC. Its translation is CASIGQGAKYF.

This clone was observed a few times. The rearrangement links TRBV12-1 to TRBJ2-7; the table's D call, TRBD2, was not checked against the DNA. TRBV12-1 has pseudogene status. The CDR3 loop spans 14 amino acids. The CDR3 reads CASSFAKKSYEQYF. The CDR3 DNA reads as TGTGCCAGCAGCTTCGCGAAGAAGAGTTACGAGCAGTACTTC.

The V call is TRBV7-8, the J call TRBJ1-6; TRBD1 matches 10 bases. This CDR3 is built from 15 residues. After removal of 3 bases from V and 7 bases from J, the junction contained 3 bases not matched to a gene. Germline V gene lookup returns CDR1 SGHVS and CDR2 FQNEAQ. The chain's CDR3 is CASSLTGGWNSPLHF. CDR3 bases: TGTGCCAGCAGCTTGACAGGGGGCTGGAATTCACCCCTCCACTTT.

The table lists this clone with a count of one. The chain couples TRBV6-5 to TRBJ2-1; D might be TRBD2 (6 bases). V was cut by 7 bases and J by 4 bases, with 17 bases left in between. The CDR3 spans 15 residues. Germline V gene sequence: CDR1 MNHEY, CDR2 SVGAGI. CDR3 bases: TGTGCCAGCATTCTAGGGGAGGTCCCATACAATGAGCAGTTCTTC. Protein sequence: CASILGEVPYNEQFF.

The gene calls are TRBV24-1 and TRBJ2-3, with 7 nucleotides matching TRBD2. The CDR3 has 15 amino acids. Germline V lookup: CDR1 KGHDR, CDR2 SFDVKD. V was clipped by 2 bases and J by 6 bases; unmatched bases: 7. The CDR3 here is CATSDSRTRGDTQYF. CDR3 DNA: TGTGCCACCAGTGATTCTCGGACTAGAGGGGATACGCAGTATTTT.

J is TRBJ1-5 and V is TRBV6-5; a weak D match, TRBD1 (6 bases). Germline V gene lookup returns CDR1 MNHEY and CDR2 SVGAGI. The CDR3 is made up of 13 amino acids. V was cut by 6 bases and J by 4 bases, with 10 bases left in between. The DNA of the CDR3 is TGTGCCAGCAGAGGACAGCCTAATCAGCCCCAGCATTTT. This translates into CASRGQPNQPQHF.

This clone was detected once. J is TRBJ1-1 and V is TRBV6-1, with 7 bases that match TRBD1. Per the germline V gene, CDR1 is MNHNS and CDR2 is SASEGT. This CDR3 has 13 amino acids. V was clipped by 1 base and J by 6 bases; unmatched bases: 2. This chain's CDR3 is CASSEGDSPEAFF. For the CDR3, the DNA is TGTGCCAGCAGTGAAGGGGACAGCCCTGAAGCTTTCTTT.

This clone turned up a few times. The CDR3 DNA is TGTGCCAGCAGCCTGGGGAGGGGTGGCTACACCTTC. Amino acids: CASSLGRGGYTF. V and J are TRBV7-3 and TRBJ1-2; D is perhaps TRBD1 (5 bases). Trimming cost V 5 bases and J 7 bases, with 11 bases left between them. The CDR3 is 12 residues long. CDR1 is SGHTA, CDR2 FQGTGA, per germline.

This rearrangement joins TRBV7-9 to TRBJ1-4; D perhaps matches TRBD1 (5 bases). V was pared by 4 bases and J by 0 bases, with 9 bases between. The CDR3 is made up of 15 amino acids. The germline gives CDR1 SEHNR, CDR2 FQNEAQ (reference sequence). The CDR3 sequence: CASSSRQSTNEKLFF. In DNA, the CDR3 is TGTGCCAGCAGCTCACGACAGTCAACTAATGAAAAACTGTTTTTT.

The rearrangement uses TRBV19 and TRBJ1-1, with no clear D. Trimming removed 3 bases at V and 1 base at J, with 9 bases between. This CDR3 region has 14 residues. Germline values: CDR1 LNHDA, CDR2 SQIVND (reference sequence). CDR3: CASSIRRGNTEAFF. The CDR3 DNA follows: TGTGCCAGTAGTATTCGGAGAGGGAACACTGAAGCTTTCTTT.

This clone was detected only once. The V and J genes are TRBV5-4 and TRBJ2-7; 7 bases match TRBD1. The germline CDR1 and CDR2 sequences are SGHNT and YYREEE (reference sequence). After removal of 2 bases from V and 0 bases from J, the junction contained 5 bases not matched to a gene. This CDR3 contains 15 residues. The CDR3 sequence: CASSFGAGGSYEQYF. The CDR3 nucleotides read TGTGCCAGCAGCTTCGGGGCAGGGGGCTCCTACGAGCAGTACTTC.

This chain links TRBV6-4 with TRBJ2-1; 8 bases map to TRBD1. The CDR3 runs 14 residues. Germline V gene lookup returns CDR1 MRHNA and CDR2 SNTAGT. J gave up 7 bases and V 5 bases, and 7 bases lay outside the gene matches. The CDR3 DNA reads TGTGCCAGCAGTCAGGACAGGGCGAAGAATGAGCAGTTCTTC. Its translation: CASSQDRAKNEQFF.

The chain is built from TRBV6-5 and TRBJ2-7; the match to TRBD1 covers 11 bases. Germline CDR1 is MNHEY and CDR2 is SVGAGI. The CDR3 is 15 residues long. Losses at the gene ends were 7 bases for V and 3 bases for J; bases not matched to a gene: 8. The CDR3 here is CASKTGQGAFYEQYF. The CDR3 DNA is TGTGCCAGCAAAACCGGACAGGGGGCATTCTACGAGCAGTACTTC.

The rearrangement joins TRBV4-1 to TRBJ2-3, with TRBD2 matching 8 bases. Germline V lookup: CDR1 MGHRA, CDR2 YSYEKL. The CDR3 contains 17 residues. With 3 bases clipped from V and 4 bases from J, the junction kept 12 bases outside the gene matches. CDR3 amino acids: CASSQETSELGADTQYF. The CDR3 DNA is TGCGCCAGCAGCCAGGAGACTAGCGAGCTAGGTGCAGATACGCAGTATTTT.

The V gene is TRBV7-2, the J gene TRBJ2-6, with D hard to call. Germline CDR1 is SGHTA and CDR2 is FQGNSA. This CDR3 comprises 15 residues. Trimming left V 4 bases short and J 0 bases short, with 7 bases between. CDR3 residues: CASSSQHSGANVLTF. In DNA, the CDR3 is TGTGCCAGCAGCTCACAGCACTCTGGGGCCAACGTCCTGACTTTC.

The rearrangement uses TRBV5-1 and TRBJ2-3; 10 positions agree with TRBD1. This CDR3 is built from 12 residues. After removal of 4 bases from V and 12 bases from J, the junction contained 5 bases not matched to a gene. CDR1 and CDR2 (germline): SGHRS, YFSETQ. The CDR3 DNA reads TGCGCCAGCAGCCTAGGACAGGGGGGACAGTATTTT. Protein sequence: CASSLGQGGQYF. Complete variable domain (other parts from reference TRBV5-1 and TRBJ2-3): KAGVTQTPRYLIKTRGQQVTLSCSPISGHRSVSWYQQTPGQGLQFLFEYFSETQRNKGNFPGRFSGRQFSNSRSEMNVSTLELGDSALYLCASSLGQGGQYFGPGTRLTVL.

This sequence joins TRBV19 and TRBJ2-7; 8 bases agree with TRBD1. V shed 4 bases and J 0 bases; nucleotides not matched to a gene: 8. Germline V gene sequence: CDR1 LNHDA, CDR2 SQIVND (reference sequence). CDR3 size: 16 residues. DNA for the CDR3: TGTGCCAGTAGTACGAGGACAGGGCGGTTCTCCTACGAGCAGTACTTC. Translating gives CASSTRTGRFSYEQYF.

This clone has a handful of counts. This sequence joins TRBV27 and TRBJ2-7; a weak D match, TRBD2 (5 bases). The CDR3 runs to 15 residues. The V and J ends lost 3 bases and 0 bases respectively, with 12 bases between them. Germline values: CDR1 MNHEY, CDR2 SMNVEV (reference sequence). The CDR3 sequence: CASSFGDYFSYEQYF. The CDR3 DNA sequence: TGTGCCAGCAGTTTCGGCGACTATTTCTCCTACGAGCAGTACTTC.

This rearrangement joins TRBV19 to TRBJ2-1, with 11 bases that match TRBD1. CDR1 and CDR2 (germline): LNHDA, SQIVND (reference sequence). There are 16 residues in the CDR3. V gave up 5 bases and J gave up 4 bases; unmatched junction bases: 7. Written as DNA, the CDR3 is TGTGCCAGTAGTCTTACAGGACAGGGGGCTTACAATGAGCAGTTCTTC. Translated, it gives CASSLTGQGAYNEQFF.

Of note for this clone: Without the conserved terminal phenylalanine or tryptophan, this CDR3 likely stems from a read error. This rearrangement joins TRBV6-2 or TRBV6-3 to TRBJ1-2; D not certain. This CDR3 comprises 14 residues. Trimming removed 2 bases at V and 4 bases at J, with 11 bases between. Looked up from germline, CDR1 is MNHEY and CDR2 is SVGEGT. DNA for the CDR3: TGTGCCAGCAGTTACGCGGCGGGGAGCTATGGCTACACCCTC. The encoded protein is CASSYAAGSYGYTL.

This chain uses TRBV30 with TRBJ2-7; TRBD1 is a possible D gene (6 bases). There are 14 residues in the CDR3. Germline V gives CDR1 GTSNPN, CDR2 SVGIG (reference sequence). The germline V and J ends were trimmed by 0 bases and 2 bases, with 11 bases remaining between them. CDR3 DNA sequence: TGTGCCTGGAGTGTACTACAGGGAGCCTACGAGCAGTACTTC. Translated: CAWSVLQGAYEQYF.

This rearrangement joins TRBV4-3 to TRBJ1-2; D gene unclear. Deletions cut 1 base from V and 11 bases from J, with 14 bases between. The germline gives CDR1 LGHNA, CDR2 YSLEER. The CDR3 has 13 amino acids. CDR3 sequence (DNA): TGCGCCAGCAGCCAAGGCGGGGAACCCACTTACACCTTC. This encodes CASSQGGEPTYTF.

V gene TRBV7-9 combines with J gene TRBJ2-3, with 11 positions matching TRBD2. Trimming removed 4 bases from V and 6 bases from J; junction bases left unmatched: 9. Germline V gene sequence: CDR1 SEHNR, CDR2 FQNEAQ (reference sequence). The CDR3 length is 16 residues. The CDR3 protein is CASSSLAGGPPDTQYF. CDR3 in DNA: TGTGCCAGCAGCTCCTTAGCGGGAGGGCCGCCGGATACGCAGTATTTT.

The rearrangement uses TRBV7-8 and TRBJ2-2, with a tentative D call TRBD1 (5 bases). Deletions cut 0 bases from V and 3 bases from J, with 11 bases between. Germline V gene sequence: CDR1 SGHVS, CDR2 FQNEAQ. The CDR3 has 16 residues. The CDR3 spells CASSLANVGDTGELFF. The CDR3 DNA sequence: TGTGCCAGCAGCTTAGCGAATGTAGGGGACACCGGGGAGCTGTTTTTT.

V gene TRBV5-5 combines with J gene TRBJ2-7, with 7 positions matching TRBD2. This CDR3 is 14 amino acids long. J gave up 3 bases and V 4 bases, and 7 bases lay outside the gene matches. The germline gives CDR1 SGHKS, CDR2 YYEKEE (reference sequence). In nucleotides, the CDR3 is TGTGCCAGCAGCAGCCAGCGGGGACTCTACGAGCAGTACTTC. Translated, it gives CASSSQRGLYEQYF.

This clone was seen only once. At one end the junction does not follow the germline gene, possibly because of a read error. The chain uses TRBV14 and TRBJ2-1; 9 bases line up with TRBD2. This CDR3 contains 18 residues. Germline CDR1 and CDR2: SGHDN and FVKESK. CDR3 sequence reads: CASRGRGGPIPTPHGCVF. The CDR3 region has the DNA TGTGCCAGCCGGGGGCGGGGGGGCCCGATCCCCACCCCCCATGGTTGCGTCTTC.

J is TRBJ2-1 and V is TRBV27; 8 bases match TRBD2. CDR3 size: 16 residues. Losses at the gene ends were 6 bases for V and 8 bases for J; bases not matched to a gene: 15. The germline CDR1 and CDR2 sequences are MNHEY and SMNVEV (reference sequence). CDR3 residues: CASRSYSGPGGDEQFF. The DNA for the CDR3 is TGTGCCAGCAGATCGTATAGCGGTCCCGGGGGGGATGAGCAGTTCTTC.